This T cell receptor beta chain was sequenced for a study of T cells in Graves' hyperthyroidism and ophthalmopathy. General study results and limits: Also found in blood were most expanded thyroid clonotypes above 0.001.

V dropped 11 bases and J dropped 5 bases, with 15 bases sitting between them. This CDR3 has 12 residues. From germline, CDR1 is MNHNS and CDR2 SASEGT. This clonotype was picked up many times. Its matching antigen is unknown. For Graves' hyperthyroidism to be stable, ophthalmopathy could not progress within 18 months. TCR beta CDR3 sequences were amplified from RNA transcripts. In the first-round RT-PCR of the TCR CDR3, the HTBI primer set was used. TCRdb reprocessed the multiplex PCR reads via MiXCR and lists one record per CDR3 protein. The data show 350,000 or so distinct CDR3 sequences, approximately 22% seen once.

This TCR was sampled from a woman aged 45-65 years with Graves' hyperthyroidism. V is TRBV6-1 and J is TRBJ1-2, with D possibly matching TRBD1 (5 bases). What was sequenced was blood. Written as DNA, the CDR3 is TGTGCCGCCCGAACCGGGACGTATGGCTACACCTTC. Its protein is CAARTGTYGYTF.